These 13 T cell receptor beta chains came from one sample sequenced in a study of T cells after yellow fever vaccination. TCRdb redid the calling of the 5' RACE reads with MiXCR, one entry per CDR3 protein. This sample has some 390,000 distinct CDR3 sequences, with around 6.4% found just once. The input for sequencing was PBMCs, taken 5 days after the yellow fever booster vaccination. The receptor source for this set is a man aged 30 to 45 who received the YFV17D yellow fever vaccine.

In this sample, this clonotype turned up many times. V usage is TRBV12-3 or TRBV12-4 and J usage is TRBJ2-5, with 8 bases that match TRBD2. V trimming: 7 bases; J trimming: 5 bases; junction bases outside the gene matches: 15. The CDR3 runs to 16 residues. CDR3 DNA: TGTGCCAGCAAACCGGCCGGACTAGCCTTGAGGGAGACCCAGTACTTC. Its protein product is CASKPAGLALRETQYF.

This clonotype was recorded a few times. The V and J genes are TRBV12-3 or TRBV12-4 and TRBJ2-3; maybe TRBD2 (6 bases). V dropped 5 bases and J dropped 6 bases, with 18 bases sitting between them. The CDR3 totals 15 residues. The CDR3 DNA sequence: TGTGCCAGCAGTGTACCGGGACTGGGTTTTGATACGCAGTATTTT. Its translation: CASSVPGLGFDTQYF.

There are many counts of this clonotype. V is TRBV27 and J is TRBJ2-1, with D possibly TRBD2 on 6 matching bases. The CDR3 spans 15 residues. The germline CDR1 and CDR2 sequences are MNHEY and SMNVEV (reference sequence). Trimming shortened V by 2 bases and J by 4 bases, and 12 bases separated the two germline ends. The CDR3 loop is CASSLVLASYNEQFF. CDR3 coding DNA: TGTGCCAGCAGTTTAGTCCTAGCGTCGTACAATGAGCAGTTCTTC.

The sample holds a few counts of this clonotype. The chain couples TRBV28 to TRBJ1-5; no definite D call. V was trimmed by 3 bases and J by 0 bases, leaving 6 bases between them. The CDR3 has 14 residues. Germline V lookup: CDR1 MDHEN, CDR2 SYDVKM. The chain's CDR3 is CASSFYRSNQPQHF. Here the CDR3 DNA reads TGTGCCAGCAGTTTCTATCGTAGCAATCAGCCCCAGCATTTT.

Many counts were recorded for this clonotype. The chain is built from TRBV6-5 and TRBJ2-7; D uncertain. Per the germline V gene, CDR1 is MNHEY and CDR2 is SVGAGI. The CDR3 has 14 residues. V was cut by 2 bases and J by 0 bases, with 8 bases left in between. For the CDR3, the DNA is TGTGCCAGCAGTTACGGGCACCACTCCTACGAGCAGTACTTC. Its protein product is CASSYGHHSYEQYF.

This clonotype was counted at least ten times. The CDR3 loop reads CSAPELAGRGEQFF. The DNA for the CDR3 is TGCAGTGCCCCAGAACTAGCGGGAAGGGGTGAGCAGTTCTTC. The rearrangement uses TRBV20-1 and TRBJ2-1, with 10 nucleotides matching TRBD2. CDR3 size: 14 residues. Germline V gene sequence: CDR1 DFQATT, CDR2 SNEGSKA (reference sequence). The V segment lost 6 bases and the J segment 9 bases; nucleotides outside the gene matches: 11.

This clonotype has ten or more counts. The chain is built from TRBV5-5 and TRBJ1-4, with D unresolved. Germline V CDR1 and CDR2: SGHKS, YYEKEE (reference sequence). Trimming took 1 base from V and 6 from J, leaving 16 bases between them. CDR3 length equals 16 residues. CDR3 protein: CASSLNEGRGYEKLFF. CDR3 coding DNA: TGTGCCAGCAGCTTGAATGAGGGAAGAGGTTATGAAAAACTGTTTTTT.

This clonotype was seen at least ten times. The chain couples TRBV29-1 to TRBJ2-1, with D possibly being TRBD2 (5 bases). The CDR3 is 13 amino acids. Trimming stripped 2 bases from V and 9 bases from J, with 14 bases between. CDR1 and CDR2 (germline): SQVTM, ANQGSEA. CDR3 sequence reads: CSVELTTGVEQFF. CDR3 nucleotide sequence: TGCAGCGTTGAACTGACTACCGGGGTTGAGCAGTTCTTC.

Only a few counts were recorded for this clonotype. The V and J genes are TRBV7-2 and TRBJ2-3; D is uncertain. V was trimmed by 2 bases and J by 2 bases, leaving 5 bases between them. Per the germline V gene, CDR1 is SGHTA and CDR2 is FQGNSA. The CDR3 has 13 amino acids. CDR3: CASSLSHTDTQYF. In nucleotides, the CDR3 is TGTGCCAGCAGCTTATCACACACAGATACGCAGTATTTT.

This clonotype was counted between two and nine times. V is TRBV6-2 or TRBV6-3 and J is TRBJ2-2; 7 bases line up with TRBD2. The V segment lost 7 bases and the J segment 4 bases; nucleotides outside the gene matches: 9. Germline assignment: CDR1 MNHEY and CDR2 SVGEGT. There are 15 residues in the CDR3. The DNA for the CDR3 is TGTGCCAGCATAGCGGGTTTTTATACCACCGGGGAGCTGTTTTTT. Translated, it gives CASIAGFYTTGELFF.

At least ten counts were recorded for this clonotype. The chain combines TRBV5-1 with TRBJ2-5, with D unclear. Germline lookup yields CDR1 SGHRS and CDR2 YFSETQ. CDR3 length equals 14 residues. With 0 bases removed from V and 5 bases from J, the gap between germline ends came to 11 bases. This chain's CDR3 is CASSLVRTIETQYF. The DNA of the CDR3 is TGCGCCAGCAGCTTGGTCCGGACGATCGAGACCCAGTACTTC.

This clonotype was seen a handful of times. J is TRBJ1-2 and V is TRBV4-3, with 9 bases identical to TRBD1. Unmatched junction bases numbered 6, after V lost 0 bases and J lost 4 bases. CDR1 is LGHNA, CDR2 YSLEER, per germline. There are 16 residues in the CDR3. CDR3 bases: TGCGCCAGCAGCCAAGAGGCCCGGGACAGGGTCTATGGCTACACCTTC. It translates to CASSQEARDRVYGYTF.

The chain links TRBV30 to TRBJ1-3; D unclear. Germline V gives CDR1 GTSNPN, CDR2 SVGIG (reference sequence). The V gene lost 1 base and the J gene lost 0 bases, with 13 bases spanning the gap. The length of the CDR3 is 16 residues. CDR3 region: CAWSGSLGYSGNTIYF. The CDR3 DNA reads TGTGCCTGGAGTGGATCCTTAGGGTACTCTGGAAACACCATATATTTT.